The 12 T cell receptor beta chains below come from one sample, sequenced in a study of vaccination and CD4 T cells after COVID-19. Treatment defined: roughly 11-day PBMC culture with coronavirus spike peptide pools or control peptides (ViraFEST assay). The antigens these receptors bind are not known. An Oncomine TCR Beta short-read assay was used to sequence the DNA from cultured CD4+ T cells. TCRdb ran MiXCR on the PCR reads and lists one entry per CDR3 protein. Of some 18,000 distinct CDR3 sequences listed, 25% to 30% are singletons. Sequenced sample: cultured CD4+ T cells from blood. Receptor source: a human donor with COVID-19.

The chain carries TRBV4-3 and TRBJ1-4; 9 bases map to TRBD1. The CDR3 is 14 amino acids. CDR1 and CDR2 (germline): LGHNA, YSLEER. J was trimmed by 10 bases and V by 4 bases; bases with no gene match: 7. The CDR3, as DNA: TGCGCCAGCAGCCCCGGGACAGGGTTCGGAAAACTGTTTTTT. Translating gives CASSPGTGFGKLFF.

The genes are TRBV2 and TRBJ1-2, with D perhaps matching TRBD1 (6 bases). V lost 6 bases and J 0 bases, leaving 17 bases between the germline ends. The CDR3 consists of 16 residues. Germline V CDR1 and CDR2: SNHLY, FYNNEI. CDR3: CASRYRAPTANYGYTF. CDR3 coding DNA: TGTGCCAGCAGGTACAGGGCCCCAACCGCTAACTATGGCTACACCTTC.

The genes are TRBV2 and TRBJ2-2, with TRBD1 matching 8 bases. Germline V gene sequence: CDR1 SNHLY, CDR2 FYNNEI. The CDR3 is 15 residues long. After removal of 7 bases from V and 3 bases from J, the junction contained 7 bases not matched to a gene. The CDR3 coding sequence is TGTGCCAGCAATGGACAGGGTACTGACACCGGGGAGCTGTTTTTT. Protein product: CASNGQGTDTGELFF.

This clonotype qualifies as medium-sized (0.01 to 0.1%). The gene calls are TRBV20-1 and TRBJ1-6, with D unresolved. There are 14 residues in the CDR3. Germline V gene sequence: CDR1 DFQATT, CDR2 SNEGSKA (reference sequence). V gave up 6 bases and J gave up 6 bases, with 15 bases separating them. The CDR3 region has the DNA TGCAGTGCCTTCCCGGGAGGAGCTAATTCACCCCTCCACTTT. Protein product: CSAFPGGANSPLHF.

This clonotype has only a few counts. The V and J genes are TRBV19 and TRBJ2-1; 10 bases are a match to TRBD1. In germline, CDR1 is LNHDA, CDR2 SQIVND (reference sequence). Losses at the gene ends were 5 bases for V and 4 bases for J; bases not matched to a gene: 14. This CDR3 is 18 amino acids long. The CDR3 bases are TGTGCCAGTAGTCTACGCCCGGGACAGGGGACCTTTTACAATGAGCAGTTCTTC. This codes for CASSLRPGQGTFYNEQFF.

This clonotype was recorded a few times. This chain connects TRBV19 to TRBJ1-3, with 9 bases that match TRBD1. V gave up 3 bases and J gave up 4 bases; unmatched junction bases: 4. Germline V CDR1 and CDR2: LNHDA, SQIVND (reference sequence). The CDR3 length is 15 residues. The CDR3: CASSIGTGPGNTIYF. CDR3 sequence (DNA): TGTGCCAGTAGTATTGGGACAGGGCCAGGAAACACCATATATTTT.

This clonotype was detected only a few times. This chain connects TRBV7-2 to TRBJ2-5; TRBD2 aligns across 7 bases. Looked up from germline, CDR1 is SGHTA and CDR2 is FQGNSA. Germline trimming cut 5 bases from V and 5 bases from J; bases unmatched to any gene: 11. The CDR3 length is 15 residues. The CDR3 DNA reads TGTGCCAGCAGCCCCAGCCAGCGGGGATGGGAGACCCAGTACTTC. Translation: CASSPSQRGWETQYF.

V gene TRBV28 combines with J gene TRBJ1-4, with D possibly being TRBD1 (5 bases). The length of the CDR3 is 14 residues. With 3 bases removed from V and 4 bases from J, the gap between germline ends came to 9 bases. The V gene's germline CDR1 is MDHEN and CDR2 SYDVKM. The CDR3 here is CASSFLGDNEKLFF. CDR3 coding DNA: TGTGCCAGCAGTTTTTTGGGGGATAATGAAAAACTGTTTTTT. Full variable domain (rest looked up from reference TRBV28 and TRBJ1-4): DVKVTQSSRYLVKRTGEKVFLECVQDMDHENMFWYRQDPGLGLRLIYFSYDVKMKEKGDIPEGYSVSREKKERFSLILESASTNQTSMYLCASSFLGDNEKLFFGSGTQLSVL.

This clonotype was seen only a few times. V is TRBV6-5 and J is TRBJ1-4, with 10 positions matching TRBD1. The CDR3 runs 16 residues. From germline, CDR1 is MNHEY and CDR2 SVGAGI. V trimming: 2 bases; J trimming: 10 bases; junction bases outside the gene matches: 10. For the CDR3, the DNA is TGTGCCAGCAGTTACGCAGACAGGGGGCATCGCGTAAAACTGTTTTTT. This encodes CASSYADRGHRVKLFF.

This clonotype occurred a few times. The rearrangement links TRBV19 to TRBJ1-2; the D is unclear. CDR3 size: 15 residues. Trimming stripped 3 bases from V and 5 bases from J, with 16 bases between. The germline gives CDR1 LNHDA, CDR2 SQIVND (reference sequence). CDR3 protein: CASSMVGFIGYGYTF. CDR3 sequence (DNA): TGTGCCAGTAGTATGGTCGGATTTATCGGGTATGGCTACACCTTC.

V and J are TRBV29-1 and TRBJ2-5; no definite D call. There are 11 residues in the CDR3. V lost 4 bases, J lost 5 bases, and 8 bases lay in between. Germline CDR1 reads SQVTM; CDR2 reads ANQGSEA. The CDR3 sequence is CSVAIGETQYF. The CDR3 DNA sequence: TGCAGCGTTGCCATCGGGGAGACCCAGTACTTC. Variable domain in full (rest from reference TRBV29-1 and TRBJ2-5): SAVISQKPSRDICQRGTSLTIQCQVDSQVTMMFWYRQQPGQSLTLIATANQGSEATYESGFVIDKFPISRPNLTFSTLTVSNMSPEDSSIYLCSVAIGETQYFGPGTRLLVL.

CDR3 in DNA: TGCAGTGCCACCTCGGGGGACAGGGAGTATGGCTACACCTTC. Its protein is CSATSGDREYGYTF. The chain links TRBV20-1 to TRBJ1-2; 9 positions match TRBD1. The CDR3 spans 14 residues. V lost 6 bases and J lost 5; bases outside the gene matches: 10. In germline, CDR1 is DFQATT, CDR2 SNEGSKA (reference sequence).